A selection of T cell receptor beta chains follows, all from one sample in a study of glioma-infiltrating T cells. TCRdb itself ran the multiplex PCR reads through MiXCR, one entry per CDR3 protein. Among 85,000 to 110,000 distinct CDR3 sequences listed, around 28% were seen once. Sequencing used glioma tissue, nonneoplastic brain tissue, or PBMCs (not recorded which). All receptors come from a human donor with low-grade glioma or glioblastoma, undergoing nonglioma brain surgery, or in good health (not recorded which). The CDR3 runs from the conserved cysteine through the conserved F or W. The D gene is left open where the match is weak. Where a row states a size, it is once, few, many or the class of an expanded clone; other rows omit it.

>14|many|TRBV7-2|.|TRBJ2-5
CASSFMQGPETQYF
TGTGCCAGCAGCTTTATGCAGGGGCCAGAGACCCAGTACTTC
>13|few|TRBV20-1|.|TRBJ2-1
CSAHWQGRNEQFF
TGCAGTGCACATTGGCAGGGGCGAAATGAGCAGTTCTTC
>15|.|TRBV9|.|TRBJ1-2
CASSVFELPQGGYTF
TGTGCCAGCAGCGTATTCGAGCTTCCCCAGGGTGGCTACACCTTC
>14|many|TRBV12-3/TRBV12-4|TRBD2|TRBJ2-5
CASRLAGSQETQYF
TGTGCCAGCCGACTAGCGGGATCCCAAGAGACCCAGTACTTC
>15|.|TRBV7-9|TRBD1|TRBJ2-5
CASSCRDRVAETQYF
TGTGCCAGCAGCTGCAGGGACAGGGTGGCAGAGACCCAGTACTTC
>17|few|TRBV7-2|TRBD2|TRBJ2-4
CASSLDVLRGARNIQYF
TGTGCCAGCAGCTTAGATGTTTTGCGGGGGGCGAGGAACATTCAGTACTTC
>17|few|TRBV19|.|TRBJ1-5
CASSTRKTDYSNQPQHF
TGTGCCAGTAGTACACGAAAAACAGACTATAGCAATCAGCCCCAGCATTTT
>15|.|TRBV28|.|TRBJ2-7
CASSLWDHASYQQYF
TGTGCCAGCAGTTTATGGGACCATGCCTCCTACCAGCAGTACTTC
>14|many|TRBV20-1|TRBD1|TRBJ1-1
CSARSGGRDTEAFF
TGCAGTGCTAGGTCAGGGGGTAGGGACACTGAAGCTTTCTTT
>16|few|TRBV18|.|TRBJ1-3
CASSTRELDSGNTIYF
TGTGCCAGCTCAACCAGGGAACTCGACTCTGGAAACACCATATATTTT
>15|.|TRBV10-3|.|TRBJ2-5
CAISEPSLATGTQYF
TGTGCCATCAGTGAGCCATCCCTAGCAACAGGGACCCAGTACTTC
>16|many|TRBV7-9|.|TRBJ2-3
CASSLDPGTETDTQYF
TGTGCCAGCAGCTTAGATCCGGGGACGGAGACAGATACGCAGTATTTT
>14|many|TRBV6-1|.|TRBJ1-1
CASSPGGKNTEAFF
TGTGCCAGCAGTCCTGGAGGGAAGAACACTGAAGCTTTCTTT
>16|many|TRBV20-1|TRBD1|TRBJ2-4
CSARDTAGGAKNIQYF
TGCAGTGCTAGAGACACGGCAGGGGGAGCCAAAAACATTCAGTACTTC
>13|many|TRBV20-1|.|TRBJ1-1
CSASQGQDTEAFF
TGCAGTGCTAGTCAAGGCCAGGACACTGAAGCTTTCTTT
>13|many|TRBV7-9|TRBD1|TRBJ1-6
CASSTGGGSPLHF
TGTGCCAGCAGCACAGGGGGGGGTTCACCCCTCCACTTT
>14|many|TRBV6-1|.|TRBJ2-7
CASRPVGETYEQYF
TGTGCCAGCAGGCCTGTGGGGGAGACCTACGAGCAGTACTTC
>16|few|TRBV18|TRBD1|TRBJ1-4
CASSPDRVATNEKLFF
TGTGCCAGCTCACCGGACAGGGTTGCAACTAATGAAAAACTGTTTTTT
>15|many|TRBV20-1|.|TRBJ1-1
CSARGTERANAEAFF
TGCAGTGCTAGAGGCACGGAGAGGGCGAACGCTGAAGCTTTCTTT
>14|many|TRBV12-5|.|TRBJ2-1
CASGFMDSYTVQFF
TGTGCTAGTGGTTTTATGGATAGCTACACGGTGCAGTTCTTC
>15|.|TRBV29-1|TRBD1|TRBJ1-1
CSVAGTGLRSTKAFF
TGCAGCGTTGCCGGGACAGGGTTACGGAGCACTAAAGCTTTCTTT
>13|many|TRBV28|.|TRBJ1-2
CASSFGQHYGYTF
TGTGCCAGCAGTTTCGGGCAGCACTATGGCTACACCTTC
>14|many|TRBV28|.|TRBJ1-2
CASSLLQGAHGYTF
TGTGCCAGCAGTTTATTACAGGGAGCGCATGGCTACACCTTC
>16|few|TRBV2|TRBD2|TRBJ2-1
CASSEGLAGLSNEQFF
TGTGCCAGCAGTGAAGGATTAGCGGGGCTTTCCAATGAGCAGTTCTTC